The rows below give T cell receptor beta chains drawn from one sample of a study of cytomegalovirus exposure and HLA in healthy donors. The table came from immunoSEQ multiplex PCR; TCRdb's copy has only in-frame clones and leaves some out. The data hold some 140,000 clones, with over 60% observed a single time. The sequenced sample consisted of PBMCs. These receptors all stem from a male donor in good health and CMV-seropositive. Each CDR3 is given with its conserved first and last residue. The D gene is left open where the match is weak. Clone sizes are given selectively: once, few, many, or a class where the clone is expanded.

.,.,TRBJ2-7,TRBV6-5,CASSLVRSGEQYF,TGTGCCAGCAGTCTAGTGAGGTCGGGCGAGCAGTACTTC
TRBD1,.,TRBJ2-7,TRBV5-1,CASSLGWGQSSYEQYF,TGCGCCAGCAGCTTGGGATGGGGACAGAGTTCCTACGAGCAGTACTTC
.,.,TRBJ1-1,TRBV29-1,CSVEVTGEAFF,TGCAGCGTTGAAGTAACTGGTGAAGCTTTCTTT
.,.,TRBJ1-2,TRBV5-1,CASSPSASGSYGYTF,TGCGCCAGCAGCCCATCGGCCTCGGGGAGCTATGGCTACACCTTC
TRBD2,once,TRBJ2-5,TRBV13,CARDPGGVQETQYF,TGTGCCAGAGATCCGGGGGGGGTCCAAGAGACCCAGTACTTC
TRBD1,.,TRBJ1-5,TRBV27,CASSPGQGGSQPQHF,TGTGCCAGCAGTCCCGGACAGGGTGGGAGTCAGCCCCAGCATTTT
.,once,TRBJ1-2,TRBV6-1,CASSEARSLANYGYTF,TGTGCCAGCAGTGAAGCGCGTAGTTTAGCTAACTATGGCTACACCTTC
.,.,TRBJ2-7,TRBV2,CASSVGVGEQYF,TGTGCCAGCAGTGTGGGAGTTGGCGAGCAGTACTTC
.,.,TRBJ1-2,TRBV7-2,CASSLGGQGIGYTF,TGTGCCAGCAGCTTAGGCGGCCAGGGAATCGGCTACACCTTC
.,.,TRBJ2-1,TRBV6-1,CASSEGEQHNEQFF,TGTGCCAGCAGTGAAGGAGAGCAACACAATGAGCAGTTCTTC
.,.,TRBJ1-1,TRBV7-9,CASSGKTVNTEAFF,TGTGCCAGCAGCGGGAAGACAGTGAACACTGAAGCTTTCTTT
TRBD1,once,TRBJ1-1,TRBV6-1,CASSERGTTGLNTEAFF,TGTGCCAGCAGTGAAAGGGGAACGACAGGGTTGAACACTGAAGCTTTCTTT
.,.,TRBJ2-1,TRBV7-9,CASSQDVNEQFF,TGTGCCAGCAGCCAGGATGTGAATGAGCAGTTCTTC
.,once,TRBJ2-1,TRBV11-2,CASSFNFYNEQFF,TGTGCCAGCAGCTTCAACTTCTACAATGAGCAGTTCTTC
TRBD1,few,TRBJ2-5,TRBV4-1,CASRPRGQGETQYF,TGCGCCAGCAGGCCAAGGGGGCAGGGGGAGACCCAGTACTTC
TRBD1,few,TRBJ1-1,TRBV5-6,CASSRTGTGYPEAFF,TGTGCCAGCAGCCGGACCGGGACAGGGTATCCTGAAGCTTTCTTT
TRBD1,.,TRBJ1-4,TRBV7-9,CASSSTTGGEKLFF,TGTGCCAGCAGCTCAACGACAGGGGGTGAAAAACTGTTTTTT
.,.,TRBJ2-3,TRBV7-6,CASSSRGLANTDTQYF,TGTGCCAGCAGCTCTAGAGGTCTAGCGAATACAGATACGCAGTATTTT
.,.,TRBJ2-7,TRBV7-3,CASSLPPIERFYEQYF,TGTGCCAGCAGCTTACCCCCGATAGAGCGGTTTTACGAGCAGTACTTC
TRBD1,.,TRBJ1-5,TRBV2,CASSHYPGQGAYSNQPQHF,TGTGCCAGCAGTCATTATCCGGGACAGGGAGCTTATAGCAATCAGCCCCAGCATTTT
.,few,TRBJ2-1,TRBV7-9,CASSSGAYNEQFF,TGTGCCAGCAGCTCTGGGGCTTACAATGAGCAGTTCTTC
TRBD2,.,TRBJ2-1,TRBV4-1,CASSNSPLAGGPGSGNEQFF,TGCGCCAGCAGCAACTCCCCTCTAGCGGGGGGGCCGGGTTCAGGCAATGAGCAGTTCTTC
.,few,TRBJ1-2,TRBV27,CASSFGPNYGYTF,TGTGCCAGCAGTTTTGGGCCAAACTATGGCTACACCTTC
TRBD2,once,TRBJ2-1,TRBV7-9,CSSSLRVGLAGFDEQFF,TGTTCCAGCAGCTTACGGGTCGGTCTAGCGGGTTTTGATGAGCAGTTCTTC
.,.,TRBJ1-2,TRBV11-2,CASSLVGRVDYGYTF,TGTGCCAGCAGCCTAGTCGGGAGGGTGGACTATGGCTACACCTTC
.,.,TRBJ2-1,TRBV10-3,CAIKSPGGAANEQFF,TGTGCCATCAAAAGCCCTGGCGGGGCAGCCAATGAGCAGTTCTTC
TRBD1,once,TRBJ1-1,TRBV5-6,CASSYGTGGPEAFF,TGTGCCAGCAGCTACGGGACAGGGGGCCCTGAAGCTTTCTTT
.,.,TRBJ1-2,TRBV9,CASSAQGNNGYTF,TGTGCCAGCAGCGCACAGGGAAATAATGGCTACACCTTC
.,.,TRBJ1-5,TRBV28,CASSLGQGLSQPQHF,TGTGCCAGCAGTTTAGGGCAGGGTCTTAGTCAGCCCCAGCATTTT
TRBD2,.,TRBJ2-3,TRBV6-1,CASSEVGLAGTDTQYF,TGTGCCAGCAGTGAAGTCGGACTAGCCGGCACAGATACGCAGTATTTT
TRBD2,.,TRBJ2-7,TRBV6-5,CASSRGLAGGYEQYF,TGTGCCAGCAGCCGCGGACTAGCGGGGGGCTACGAGCAGTACTTC
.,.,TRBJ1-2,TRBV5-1,CASSPPAGIYGYTF,TGCGCCAGCAGCCCCCCCGCGGGGATCTATGGCTACACCTTC
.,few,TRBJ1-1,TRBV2,CASSAGRGDTEAFF,TGTGCCAGCAGTGCCGGCAGGGGTGACACTGAAGCTTTCTTT
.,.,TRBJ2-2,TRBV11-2,CASSLITDTGELFF,TGTGCCAGCAGCTTAATTACAGACACCGGGGAGCTGTTTTTT
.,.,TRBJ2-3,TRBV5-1,CASSLELPRTDTQYF,TGCGCCAGCAGCTTGGAACTACCACGCACAGATACGCAGTATTTT
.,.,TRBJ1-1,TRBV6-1,CASSNRQNTEAFF,TGTGCCAGCAGTAATCGACAGAACACTGAAGCTTTCTTT
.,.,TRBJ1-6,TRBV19,CASSIDRNSPLHF,TGTGCCAGTAGTATCGACAGAAATTCACCCCTCCACTTT
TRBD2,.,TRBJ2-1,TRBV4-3,CASSQDGGRAANEQFF,TGCGCCAGCAGCCAAGATGGCGGGAGGGCAGCGAATGAGCAGTTCTTC
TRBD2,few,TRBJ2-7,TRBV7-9,CASSPRESEQYF,TGTGCCAGCAGCCCGCGGGAGTCCGAGCAGTACTTC
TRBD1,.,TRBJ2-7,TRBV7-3,CASSPKGQGYEQYF,TGTGCCAGCAGCCCTAAGGGACAGGGCTACGAGCAGTACTTC
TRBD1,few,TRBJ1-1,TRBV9,CASSPGQRNTEAFF,TGTGCCAGCAGCCCGGGACAGCGGAACACTGAAGCTTTCTTT
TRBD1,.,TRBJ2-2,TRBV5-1,CASSELRTGGQTGELFF,TGCGCCAGCAGCGAACTACGAACAGGGGGTCAAACCGGGGAGCTGTTTTTT
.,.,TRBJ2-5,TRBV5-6,CASSFTKETQYF,TGTGCCAGCAGCTTCACAAAAGAGACCCAGTACTTC
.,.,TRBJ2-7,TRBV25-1,CASSVPGVYYEQYF,TGTGCCAGCAGTGTCCCAGGGGTATACTACGAGCAGTACTTC
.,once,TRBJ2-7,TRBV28,CASSFGDSPYEQYF,TGTGCCAGCAGTTTTGGAGACAGTCCCTACGAGCAGTACTTC
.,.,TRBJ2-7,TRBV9,CASSVGADSYEQYF,TGTGCCAGCAGCGTAGGGGCTGATTCCTACGAGCAGTACTTC
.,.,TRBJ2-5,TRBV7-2,CASTTLLGGQETQYF,TGTGCCAGCACCACTTTACTCGGGGGCCAAGAGACCCAGTACTTC
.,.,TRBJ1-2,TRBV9,CASSVGPPGGYTF,TGTGCCAGCAGCGTAGGACCCCCAGGCGGCTACACCTTC
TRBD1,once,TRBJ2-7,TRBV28,CASRDREYTYF,TGTGCCAGCAGAGACAGGGAATATACGTACTTC